This TCR beta chain originates from a study of shared clonotypes between healthy human individuals. Study-wide results and limits: How much donors shared clonotypes was expected to be affected by sequencing depth.

Per the original data handling: With immunoSEQ giving junction-only sequences and no quality scores, filtering differed. The protocol was immunoSEQ multiplex PCR, while the TCRdb copy is restricted to in-frame clones and leaves out a portion. The DNA gave D and trimming, while V, J and clone size come from that table. The sample contains a few hundred thousand clones, around nine tenths of which appear only once. With respect to this clone: The target antigen is unknown.

V was pared by 3 bases and J by 4 bases, with 6 bases of the junction left unmatched. This CDR3 has 14 residues. Germline V gene lookup returns CDR1 LNHDA and CDR2 SQIVND (reference sequence). The clonotype was recovered from a man aged 18 to 35 in good health. This chain joins TRBV19 and TRBJ2-7; 7 bases map to TRBD1. The sequencing input was memory CD8+ T cells sorted from blood. Subset: CD45RO+ cells pooled with CCR7-negative TemRA cells. CDR3 residues: CASSISVRGYEQYF. CDR3 DNA: TGTGCCAGTAGTATTTCAGTCAGGGGGTACGAGCAGTACTTC. The variable domain in full, with the rest retrieved from reference TRBV19 and TRBJ2-7, is DGGITQSPKYLFRKEGQNVTLSCEQNLNHDAMYWYRQDPGQGLRLIYYSQIVNDFQKGDIAEGYSVSREKKESFPLTVTSAQKNPTAFYLCASSISVRGYEQYFGPGTRLTVT.